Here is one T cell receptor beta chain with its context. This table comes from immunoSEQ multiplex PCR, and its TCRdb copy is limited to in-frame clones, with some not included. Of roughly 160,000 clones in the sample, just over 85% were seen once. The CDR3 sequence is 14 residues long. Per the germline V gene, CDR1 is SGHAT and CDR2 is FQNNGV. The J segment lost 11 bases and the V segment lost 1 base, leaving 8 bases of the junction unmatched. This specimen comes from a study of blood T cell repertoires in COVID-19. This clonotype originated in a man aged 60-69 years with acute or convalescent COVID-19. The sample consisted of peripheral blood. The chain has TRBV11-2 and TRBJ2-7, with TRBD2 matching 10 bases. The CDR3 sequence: CASSLGSSGRYKYF. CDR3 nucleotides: TGTGCCAGCAGCTTAGGATCTAGCGGGAGATATAAGTACTTC.